The 30 T cell receptor beta chains given below trace back to one sample, sequenced in a study of blood T cell repertoires in COVID-19. This table comes from immunoSEQ multiplex PCR, and its TCRdb copy is limited to in-frame clones, with some not included. The sample yields tens of thousands of clones, more than 75% seen once. The specimen was peripheral blood. These receptors were obtained from a human donor in a cohort sampled during active COVID-19.

Only one count was recorded for this clone. V is TRBV5-5 and J is TRBJ2-3, with 11 bases matching TRBD2. J was trimmed by 2 bases and V by 0 bases; bases with no gene match: 5. This CDR3 contains 17 residues. Per the germline V gene, CDR1 is SGHKS and CDR2 is YYEKEE (reference sequence). The CDR3 DNA reads TGTGCCAGCAGCTTGGCCGTACTAGCGGGAGCCACAGATACGCAGTATTTT. Amino acids: CASSLAVLAGATDTQYF. Complete variable domain (other parts from reference TRBV5-5 and TRBJ2-3): DAGVTQSPTHLIKTRGQQVTLRCSPISGHKSVSWYQQVLGQGPQFIFQYYEKEERGRGNFPDRFSARQFPNYSSELNVNALLLGDSALYLCASSLAVLAGATDTQYFGPGTRLTVL.

This clone is a singleton in its sample. The chain couples TRBV4-2 to TRBJ2-7; 8 bases are a match to TRBD2. The length of the CDR3 is 15 residues. V shed 1 base, J shed 4 bases, and the junction held 6 bases outside the gene matches. Per germline, CDR1 LGHNA and CDR2 YNFKEQ. The CDR3 DNA reads as TGTGCCAGCAGCCAAGGAGGAACTAGCGGTTACGAGCAGTACTTC. Translated: CASSQGGTSGYEQYF.

This chain links TRBV28 with TRBJ2-3, with 9 nucleotides matching TRBD2. J was trimmed by 5 bases and V by 5 bases; bases with no gene match: 14. Germline CDR1 is MDHEN and CDR2 is SYDVKM. The CDR3 spans 17 residues. The CDR3 region has the DNA TGTGCCAGCAGTCTATACCGTAGCGGGAGAAGGAAAGATACGCAGTATTTT. As protein: CASSLYRSGRRKDTQYF.

The chain is built from TRBV7-9 and TRBJ1-1, with a possible D match to TRBD1 (5 bases). CDR1 is SEHNR and CDR2 is FQNEAQ in the germline V gene (reference sequence). V shed 1 base and J shed 5 bases, with 20 bases lying between them. This CDR3 comprises 17 residues. The CDR3 loop reads CASSLEAGQQTSTEAFF. The CDR3 region has the DNA TGTGCCAGCAGCTTAGAGGCAGGGCAACAGACAAGTACTGAAGCTTTCTTT.

The chain uses TRBV27 and TRBJ2-7; tentatively, D is TRBD2 (5 bases). The CDR3 extends over 15 amino acids. The ends were cut back, 0 bases at V and 3 bases at J, with 12 bases in the middle. Germline V lookup: CDR1 MNHEY, CDR2 SMNVEV (reference sequence). This chain's CDR3 is CASSLSSGLFYEQYF. CDR3 coding DNA: TGTGCCAGCAGTTTATCTTCGGGATTGTTCTACGAGCAGTACTTC.

The genes are TRBV2 and TRBJ2-7; TRBD2 aligns across 9 bases. Unmatched junction bases numbered 5, after V lost 4 bases and J lost 4 bases. CDR1 and CDR2 (germline): SNHLY, FYNNEI. CDR3 length: 14 residues. The CDR3 sequence is CASSGMREGYEQYF. CDR3 DNA sequence: TGTGCCAGCAGTGGGATGCGGGAGGGTTACGAGCAGTACTTC.

This sequence joins TRBV19 and TRBJ2-3; unclear D gene. CDR1 LNHDA and CDR2 SQIVND come from the germline V gene (reference sequence). With 7 bases removed from V and 0 bases from J, the gap between germline ends came to 23 bases. The CDR3 contains 18 residues. The DNA of the CDR3 is TGTGCCAGTACCGATACCCCAATGGCAACATCTAGCACAGATACGCAGTATTTT. It is translated as CASTDTPMATSSTDTQYF.

This clone appeared once. The chain joins TRBV6-5 to TRBJ2-7, with 10 bases that match TRBD2. CDR1 is MNHEY, CDR2 SVGAGI, per germline. V shed 8 bases, J shed 2 bases, and the junction held 9 bases outside the gene matches. The CDR3 has 15 amino acids. CDR3 sequence reads: CASELLAGDTYEQYF. The CDR3 nucleotides read TGTGCCAGCGAGCTTCTAGCGGGAGATACCTACGAGCAGTACTTC.

The chain is built from TRBV7-8 and TRBJ1-1, with TRBD1 matching 9 bases. V was pared by 5 bases and J by 7 bases, with 5 bases of the junction left unmatched. The CDR3 extends over 13 amino acids. CDR1 SGHVS and CDR2 FQNEAQ come from the germline V gene. CDR3: CASSIGQGYEAFF. In DNA, the CDR3 is TGTGCCAGCAGCATCGGACAGGGGTATGAAGCTTTCTTT.

Only one count was recorded for this clone. The CDR3 DNA follows: TGTGCCAGCAGCCTCCAACTCGAGCGGGGGGGCGAGCAGTACTTC. Its translation: CASSLQLERGGEQYF. The chain is built from TRBV11-1 and TRBJ2-7, with 10 bases matching TRBD2. Trimming took 5 bases from V and 6 from J; bases not matched to a gene: 10. CDR1 is SGHAT and CDR2 is FQDESV in the germline V gene (reference sequence). This CDR3 comprises 15 residues.

This clone was recorded a few times. The chain employs TRBV5-1 and TRBJ1-1; perhaps TRBD1 as D (5 bases). Germline V gene lookup returns CDR1 SGHRS and CDR2 YFSETQ. The CDR3 consists of 14 residues. Trimming left V 0 bases short and J 0 bases short, with 6 bases between. DNA of the CDR3: TGCGCCAGCAGCTTGGCAGGGATGAACACTGAAGCTTTCTTT. It is translated as CASSLAGMNTEAFF. Full variable domain (missing parts from reference TRBV5-1 and TRBJ1-1): KAGVTQTPRYLIKTRGQQVTLSCSPISGHRSVSWYQQTPGQGLQFLFEYFSETQRNKGNFPGRFSGRQFSNSRSEMNVSTLELGDSALYLCASSLAGMNTEAFFGQGTRLTVV.

The V gene is TRBV28, the J gene TRBJ1-5, with TRBD1 matching over 9 bases. The CDR3 extends over 16 amino acids. The V segment lost 4 bases and the J segment 0 bases; nucleotides outside the gene matches: 4. In germline, CDR1 is MDHEN, CDR2 SYDVKM. The CDR3 is CASSSTGQGSNQPQHF. For the CDR3, the DNA is TGTGCCAGCAGTTCAACGGGACAGGGTAGCAATCAGCCCCAGCATTTT.

The genes are TRBV2 and TRBJ2-1, with 11 bases fitting TRBD2. The CDR3 length is 14 residues. The trim removed 7 bases at V and 7 bases at J, leaving 6 bases unmatched. CDR1 and CDR2 (germline): SNHLY, FYNNEI. The CDR3 region has the DNA TGTGCCAGCACCCTAGCGGGAGGAAAAAATGAGCAGTTCTTC. This codes for CASTLAGGKNEQFF.

This clone was recorded once. V usage is TRBV5-5 and J usage is TRBJ2-7; D possibly corresponds to TRBD2 (6 bases). The CDR3 runs to 15 residues. Per germline, CDR1 SGHKS and CDR2 YYEKEE (reference sequence). Trimming removed 2 bases at V and 0 bases at J, with 12 bases between. CDR3 sequence (DNA): TGTGCCAGCAGCTTATTCGGGGGTGGCTCCTACGAGCAGTACTTC. It is translated as CASSLFGGGSYEQYF. Drawing the rest from reference TRBV5-5 and TRBJ2-7, the complete variable domain is DAGVTQSPTHLIKTRGQQVTLRCSPISGHKSVSWYQQVLGQGPQFIFQYYEKEERGRGNFPDRFSARQFPNYSSELNVNALLLGDSALYLCASSLFGGGSYEQYFGPGTRLTVT.

The chain has TRBV28 and TRBJ2-5; D gene uncertain. Trimming took 1 base from V and 3 from J, leaving 6 bases between them. The CDR3 totals 13 residues. Germline CDR1 MDHEN, CDR2 SYDVKM. In nucleotides, the CDR3 is TGTGCCAGCAGTTTATTAGGAGAAGAGACCCAGTACTTC. Translation: CASSLLGEETQYF.

The genes are TRBV15 and TRBJ2-5; TRBD2 aligns across 7 bases. The V gene end was trimmed by 1 base and the J gene end by 5 bases; junction bases not matched to a gene: 10. Germline V lookup: CDR1 LNHNV, CDR2 YYDKDF (reference sequence). The CDR3 has 16 residues. CDR3 in amino acids: CATSRGSAGAGETQYF. In nucleotides, the CDR3 is TGTGCCACCAGCAGAGGATCGGCGGGAGCCGGGGAGACCCAGTACTTC.

The genes are TRBV11-3 and TRBJ1-2; a possible D gene is TRBD1 (5 bases). The V gene lost 5 bases and the J gene lost 3 bases, with 7 bases spanning the gap. The length of the CDR3 is 12 residues. CDR1 and CDR2 from the germline V gene are SGHNT and YENEEA. The CDR3 spells CASSEQDYGYTF. In nucleotides, the CDR3 is TGTGCCAGCAGCGAACAGGACTATGGCTACACCTTC.

This sequence joins TRBV19 and TRBJ1-6, with 7 bases fitting TRBD1. Germline values: CDR1 LNHDA, CDR2 SQIVND (reference sequence). This CDR3 spans 13 amino acids. V was pared by 4 bases and J by 7 bases, with 1 base of the junction left unmatched. The DNA for the CDR3 is TGTGCCAGTAGTACGGACAGGAATTCACCCCTCCACTTT. It specifies CASSTDRNSPLHF.

This clone was seen once. The chain uses TRBV6-5 and TRBJ1-1; D unclear. Per the germline V gene, CDR1 is MNHEY and CDR2 is SVGAGI. V was clipped by 7 bases and J by 3 bases, with 12 bases between them. The CDR3 sequence is 13 residues long. CDR3 residues: CASTKNRDTEAFF. CDR3 nucleotide sequence: TGTGCCAGCACCAAAAACCGGGACACTGAAGCTTTCTTT.

CDR3 region: CASSKGPGRGNYGYTF. CDR3 DNA: TGTGCCAGCAGCAAGGGTCCGGGCAGGGGGAACTATGGCTACACCTTC. The chain uses TRBV21-1 and TRBJ1-2; the listed D gene, TRBD1, was not tested against the DNA. TRBV21-1 is a documented pseudogene. This CDR3 region has 16 residues.

The chain combines TRBV5-1 with TRBJ1-4; D may be TRBD1 (5 bases). Trimming pared 4 bases from V and 0 bases from J, leaving 16 bases between. The CDR3 is 17 amino acids. CDR1 SGHRS and CDR2 YFSETQ come from the germline V gene. For the CDR3, the DNA is TGCGCCAGCAGCACCTCACAGGCCAGGGCAACTAATGAAAAACTGTTTTTT. This gives the protein CASSTSQARATNEKLFF.

This clone was recorded a few times. The chain is built from TRBV30 and TRBJ1-1, with 8 nucleotides matching TRBD1. Germline V gene sequence: CDR1 GTSNPN, CDR2 SVGIG (reference sequence). The CDR3 totals 13 residues. The V gene end was trimmed by 5 bases and the J gene end by 1 base; junction bases not matched to a gene: 3. As DNA, the CDR3 is TGTGCCTGGGAGGGGACAGGGAACACTGAAGCTTTCTTT. It yields the protein CAWEGTGNTEAFF. The full variable domain, rest sourced from reference TRBV30 and TRBJ1-1, is SQTIHQWPATLVQPVGSPLSLECTVEGTSNPNLYWYRQAAGRGLQLLFYSVGIGQISSEVPQNLSASRPQDRQFILSSKKLLLSDSGFYLCAWEGTGNTEAFFGQGTRLTVV.

The V gene is TRBV5-5, the J gene TRBJ2-5, with 8 nucleotides matching TRBD1. The germline gives CDR1 SGHKS, CDR2 YYEKEE (reference sequence). J gave up 5 bases and V 3 bases, and 6 bases lay outside the gene matches. The CDR3 runs 14 residues. CDR3 sequence: CASSSGQGGETQYF. DNA of the CDR3: TGTGCCAGCAGCTCTGGACAGGGTGGGGAGACCCAGTACTTC.

This chain connects TRBV2 to TRBJ2-1; TRBD2 matches 10 bases. Trimming took 5 bases from V and 4 from J; bases not matched to a gene: 2. The CDR3 contains 14 residues. Germline CDR1 reads SNHLY; CDR2 reads FYNNEI. The CDR3: CASSSGGGYNEQFF. The CDR3 DNA is TGTGCCAGCAGTAGCGGGGGGGGATACAATGAGCAGTTCTTC.

Only one count was recorded for this clone. The chain joins TRBV3-1 (or the pseudogene TRBV3-2) to TRBJ1-1, with a weak D call TRBD1 (6 bases). Trimming cost V 4 bases and J 7 bases, with 16 bases left between them. CDR3 length: 14 residues. Germline CDR1 is LGHDT and CDR2 is YNNKEL (reference sequence). This CDR3 reads CASSPPTPQGEAFF. As DNA, the CDR3 is TGTGCCAGCAGCCCCCCCACCCCACAGGGTGAAGCTTTCTTT.

CDR3 in DNA: TGTGCCAGCAGCCAAGAACGATTAGCGCCTCACAATGAGCAGTTCTTC. Translating gives CASSQERLAPHNEQFF. This rearrangement joins TRBV4-2 to TRBJ2-1, with D possibly matching TRBD2 (5 bases). This CDR3 has 16 residues. The germline V gene has CDR1 LGHNA and CDR2 YNFKEQ. Trimming pared 0 bases from V and 5 bases from J, leaving 14 bases between.

This sequence joins TRBV28 and TRBJ1-4; no reliable D call. CDR3 length: 12 residues. Trimming left V 8 bases short and J 9 bases short, with 13 bases between. From germline, CDR1 is MDHEN and CDR2 SYDVKM. The CDR3 coding sequence is TGTGCCAGCGGTACGGGAAGTAAAAAACTGTTTTTT. This gives the protein CASGTGSKKLFF.

V gene TRBV7-9 combines with J gene TRBJ1-1; 7 bases align to TRBD1. Germline V CDR1 and CDR2: SEHNR, FQNEAQ (reference sequence). V shed 5 bases and J 1 base; nucleotides not matched to a gene: 10. The length of the CDR3 is 16 residues. The CDR3 DNA reads as TGTGCCAGCAGCCCAAGGCCCGGGACAGCGAACACTGAAGCTTTCTTT. This gives the protein CASSPRPGTANTEAFF.

V usage is TRBV7-8 and J usage is TRBJ2-1; the D gene is possibly TRBD1 (5 bases). Looked up from germline, CDR1 is SGHVS and CDR2 is FQNEAQ. The CDR3 covers 15 residues. V lost 5 bases, J lost 15 bases, and 26 bases lay in between. The CDR3 region has the DNA TGTGCCAGCAGCCAGGTAGCAGGGCAGCCGTTTCTGAGGTTCTTC. Amino acids: CASSQVAGQPFLRFF. The full variable domain, completed using reference TRBV7-8 and TRBJ2-1, is GAGVSQSPRYKVAKRGQDVALRCDPISGHVSLFWYQQALGQGPEFLTYFQNEAQLDKSGLPSDRFFAERPEGSVSTLKIQRTQQEDSAVYLCASSQVAGQPFLRFFGPGTRLTVL.

The chain combines TRBV5-6 with TRBJ2-1; a possible D gene is TRBD2 (6 bases). Germline assignment: CDR1 SGHDT and CDR2 YYEEEE. This CDR3 contains 13 residues. Trimming removed 2 bases from V and 16 bases from J, with 19 bases in between. The CDR3 loop reads CASSFGSGLLRFF. The CDR3 DNA reads TGTGCCAGCAGCTTTGGTAGCGGCCTCTTGAGATTCTTC.